The entry below gives a single T cell receptor beta chain sequence along with its context. The antigen remains unidentified. This sample was included in a study of T-cell memory formation after mild COVID-19. Background on the study: TCR clustering was largely donor specific.

Study-wide findings and caveats: Among contracting clones, CD4+ were mainly CM/EM and CD8+ enriched in EMRA.

The CDR3 is 14 residues long. V lost 6 bases and J lost 7, with 21 bases in between. Per germline, CDR1 SQVTM and CDR2 ANQGSEA. TCRdb redid the calling of the 5' RACE reads with MiXCR, one entry per CDR3 protein. The sample lists 160,000 or so distinct CDR3 sequences, around 30% occurring once. The receptor comes from an adult woman who had mild COVID-19 (a few samples of this study predate the infection). Cell type and time point are not known. Sequencing was performed on PBMCs or a T cell subset sorted from them (not recorded which). The chain combines TRBV29-1 with TRBJ1-2, with D maybe TRBD1 (6 bases). The DNA of the CDR3 is TGCAGCGTGACCGGCCCTTATACAGGGTTTGGCTACACCTTC. It specifies CSVTGPYTGFGYTF. The full variable domain, its missing parts supplied by reference TRBV29-1 and TRBJ1-2, is SAVISQKPSRDICQRGTSLTIQCQVDSQVTMMFWYRQQPGQSLTLIATANQGSEATYESGFVIDKFPISRPNLTFSTLTVSNMSPEDSSIYLCSVTGPYTGFGYTFGSGTRLTVV.